Included here is one T cell receptor (beta chain) sequence, with context. This receptor's antigen is unknown. Nothing much larger sits one base from this clone, and base qualities are not available. A distance of 9 bases separates the germline ends of V and J, which lose 4 bases and 2 bases respectively. The CDR1 and CDR2 encoded by the germline V gene (reference sequence) are LNHDA and SQIVND. The CDR3 runs 13 residues from the cysteine to the phenylalanine. Kept here is only the CDR3 DNA, which spans 39 bases and is read in frame from base 1. This specimen belongs to a study of shared clonotypes between healthy human individuals (dated by TCRdb to 2020 to 2021). With regard to the full study: A couple of women and a few men aged 18 to 49 years were included in the cohort. For each donor, three plates each were used for CD4 naive and CD4 memory, two plates were used for CD8 naive, and one plate was used for CD8 memory. To estimate repertoire size and how much clonotype sharing occurs between individuals, the study deeply sequenced the blood TCR repertoires of five healthy adults. Libraries were prepared and TCR repertoires were sequenced by different laboratories using diverse techniques, in order to increase sequencing depth and limit assay-specific biases. Per donor, leukapheresis produced somewhere between about 0.94 and 9 billion PBMCs. Overall study results and their limits: Naive subsets generally had larger estimated clonotype richness than memory subsets did. Sharing across several donors was observed for about 5% of naive CD4, about 4% of naive CD8, around 2.5% of memory CD4, and about 0.38% of memory CD8 clonotypes. Compared with non-shared clonotypes, the clonotypes found in all four sorted-subset donors had higher generation probabilities. Pairwise subsampling indicated that sequencing depth was expected to affect the degree of clonotype sharing among donors. The small number of donors limited the genetic and exposure-history diversity represented. Sampling was restricted to blood, and TCR repertoires in tissue are likely to differ from TCR repertoires in blood. Rarefaction of sorted-subset datasets indicated incomplete sequencing despite the large sequencing depth.

Healthy HIV-negative adults with no recently reported acute infections or vaccinations were included as donors. Every donor was a Caucasian adult living in Nashville, Tennessee, USA. CD4+ T cells were enriched by magnetic negative selection; naive cells were then positively selected on CD45RA, and the negative fraction formed the memory subset. Blood was obtained by leukapheresis, after which PBMCs were separated by Ficoll-Histopaque density gradient centrifugation and cryopreserved in liquid nitrogen vapor phase. Analytical flow cytometry was used to check the purity and quantity of every magnetically sorted T cell population. Genomic DNA was isolated from every sorted fraction and measured by UV absorbance on a Nanodrop 2000c. TCR CDR3 regions were amplified from genomic DNA by multiplex PCR using the deep immunoSEQ assay. Extracted genomic DNA from each cell subset was distributed evenly across all wells of several immunoSEQ 96-well plates, and each plate was treated as a replicate. Each replicate PCR for sorted subsets received approximately 200 ng genomic DNA, equal to roughly 33,000 T cell genomes. Purified libraries were measured with a Qubit 3.0 fluorometer, size-checked on a Bioanalyzer 2100, and measured again with the KAPA Library Quantification kit. A separate single-read 150-cycle Illumina NextSeq 550 flow cell was used to sequence each immunoSEQ 96-well plate. Turning to the authors' computational methods: The immunoSEQ output contained only junctional sequences without quality scores, so filtering could not match that applied to full-length reads. Sequences were annotated with PyIR, a Python wrapper for IgBLAST v1.9, using IMGT germline references to assign V/J genes and CDR3. Any read was removed if the V/J assignment was weak (E-value above 1e-6), the CDR3 was missing, or the read contained stop codons, out-of-frame junctions, or ambiguous translated residues. V3J clonotypes were defined as sequences sharing an identical inferred V gene, J gene, and CDR3 amino acid sequence. To compute the percentage overlap between repertoires, the number of shared unique clonotypes was divided by the size of the smaller repertoire. Repertoire richness was assessed with RTK rarefaction, the Chao1 estimator, and Recon v2.1 estimates of unobserved clonotypes. Generation probabilities for all TCRbeta clonotypes obtained by the gDNA method from a handful of donors were computed using OLGA. Sourced from immuneACCESS, this table was stored by TCRdb with only in-frame sequences that have V and J called. A share of the clones is absent; for the studies checked, an unresolved V gene accounts for under half, and the remainder has no known explanation. V and J calls and clone size are those listed in that table; D and trimming were worked out from the DNA. Across this sample there are about 2 million clones, with roughly 96% seen only once. Of the sample, more than 0.1% falls within the top ten clones.

Source material: naive CD4+ T cells sorted from blood. The intended sense of this specimen's cell subset or site label: CD45RA+ positively selected. The TCR sequence derives from a man younger than 35 in good health. The rearranged segments are TRBV19 and TRBJ2-7, with no D gene named confidently. In nucleotides, the sequence is TGTGCCAGTAGTACCGGGCTACCCTACGAGCAGTACTTC. It translates to CASSTGLPYEQYF.